Sequencing of this T cell receptor beta chain was carried out in a study of T-cell memory formation after mild COVID-19. Germline loops: CDR1 LGHNT, CDR2 FRNRAP. This CDR3 has 15 amino acids. With 3 bases removed from V and 2 bases from J, the gap between germline ends came to 13 bases. This clonotype has only a few counts. TCRdb re-analysed the 5' RACE reads in MiXCR, keeping a single row per CDR3 protein. The table lists roughly 300,000 distinct CDR3 sequences, approximately 8% of them singletons, with 22% in the top ten. This rearrangement joins TRBV12-5 to TRBJ2-5, with D perhaps being TRBD1 or TRBD2 (5 bases each). The specimen sequenced was PBMCs or a T cell subset sorted from them (not recorded which). The source of this sequence is a man aged 18 to 30 who had mild COVID-19 (a few samples of this study predate the infection). Cell type and time point are not known. CDR3 coding DNA: TGTGCTAGTGGTTTACCCGGGACGACGCAAGAGACCCAGTACTTC. Protein: CASGLPGTTQETQYF.